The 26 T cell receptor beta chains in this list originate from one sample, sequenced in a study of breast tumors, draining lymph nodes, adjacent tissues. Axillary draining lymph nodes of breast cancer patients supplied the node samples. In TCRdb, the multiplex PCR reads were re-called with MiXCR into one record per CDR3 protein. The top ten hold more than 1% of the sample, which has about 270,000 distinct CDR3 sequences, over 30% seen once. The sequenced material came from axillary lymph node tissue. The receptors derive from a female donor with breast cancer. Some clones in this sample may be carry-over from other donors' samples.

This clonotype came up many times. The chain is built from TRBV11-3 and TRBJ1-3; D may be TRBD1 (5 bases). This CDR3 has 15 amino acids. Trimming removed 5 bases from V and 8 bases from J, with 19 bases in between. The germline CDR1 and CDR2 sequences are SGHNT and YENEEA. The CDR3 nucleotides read TGTGCCAGCAGCACCCCCCAGGGCCACGAGGACACCATATATTTT. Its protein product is CASSTPQGHEDTIYF. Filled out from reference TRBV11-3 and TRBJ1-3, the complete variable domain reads EAGVVQSPRYKIIEKKQPVAFWCNPISGHNTLYWYLQNLGQGPELLIRYENEEAVDDSQLPKDRFSAERLKGVDSTLKIQPAELGDSAVYLCASSTPQGHEDTIYFGEGSWLTVV.

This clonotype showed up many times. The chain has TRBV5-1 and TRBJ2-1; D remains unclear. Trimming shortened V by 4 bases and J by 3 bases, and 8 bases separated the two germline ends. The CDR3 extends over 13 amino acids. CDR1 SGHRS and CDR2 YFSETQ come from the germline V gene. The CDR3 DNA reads TGCGCCAGCAGCCCTGGCAGCTACAATGAGCAGTTCTTC. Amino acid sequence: CASSPGSYNEQFF.

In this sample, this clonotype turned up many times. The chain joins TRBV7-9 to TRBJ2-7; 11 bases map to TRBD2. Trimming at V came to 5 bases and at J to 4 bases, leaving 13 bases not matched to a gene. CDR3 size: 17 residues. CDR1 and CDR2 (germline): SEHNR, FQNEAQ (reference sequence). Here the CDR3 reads CASSPGESSGRVYEQYF. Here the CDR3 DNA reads TGTGCCAGCAGCCCAGGAGAGAGTAGCGGGAGGGTTTACGAGCAGTACTTC.

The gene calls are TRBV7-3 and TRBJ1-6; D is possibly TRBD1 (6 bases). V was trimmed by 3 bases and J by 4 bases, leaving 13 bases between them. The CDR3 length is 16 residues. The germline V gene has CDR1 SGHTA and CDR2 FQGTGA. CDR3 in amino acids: CASSFTGGGYNSPLHF. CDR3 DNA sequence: TGTGCCAGCAGCTTTACGGGGGGCGGTTATAATTCACCCCTCCACTTT.

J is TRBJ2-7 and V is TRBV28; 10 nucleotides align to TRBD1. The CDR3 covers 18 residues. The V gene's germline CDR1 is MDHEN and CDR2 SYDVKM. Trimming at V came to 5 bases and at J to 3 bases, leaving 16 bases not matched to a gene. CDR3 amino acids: CASSPHRWRQGALYEQYF. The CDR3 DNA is TGTGCCAGCAGTCCCCACCGATGGCGACAGGGGGCCCTCTACGAGCAGTACTTC.

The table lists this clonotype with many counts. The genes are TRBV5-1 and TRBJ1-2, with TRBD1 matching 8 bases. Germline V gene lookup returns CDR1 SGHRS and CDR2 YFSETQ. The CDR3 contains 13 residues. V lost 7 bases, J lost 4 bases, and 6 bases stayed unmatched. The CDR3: CASGQGYGYGYTF. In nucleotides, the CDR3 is TGCGCCAGCGGACAGGGTTACGGCTATGGCTACACCTTC.

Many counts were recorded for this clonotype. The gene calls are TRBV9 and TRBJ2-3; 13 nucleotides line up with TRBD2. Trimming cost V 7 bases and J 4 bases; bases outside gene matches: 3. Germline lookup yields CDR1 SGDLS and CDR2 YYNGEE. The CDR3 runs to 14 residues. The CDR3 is CASGLAGDADTQYF. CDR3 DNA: TGTGCCAGCGGACTAGCGGGAGATGCAGATACGCAGTATTTT. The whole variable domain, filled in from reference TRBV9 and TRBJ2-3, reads DSGVTQTPKHLITATGQRVTLRCSPRSGDLSVYWYQQSLDQGLQFLIQYYNGEERAKGNILERFSAQQFPDLHSELNLSSLELGDSALYFCASGLAGDADTQYFGPGTRLTVL.

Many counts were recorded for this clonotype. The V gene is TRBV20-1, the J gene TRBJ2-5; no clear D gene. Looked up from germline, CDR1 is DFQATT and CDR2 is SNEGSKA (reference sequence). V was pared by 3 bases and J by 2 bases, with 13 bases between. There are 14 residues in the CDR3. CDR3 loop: CSASRQAWQETQYF. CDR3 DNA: TGCAGTGCTAGTCGGCAGGCCTGGCAAGAGACCCAGTACTTC.

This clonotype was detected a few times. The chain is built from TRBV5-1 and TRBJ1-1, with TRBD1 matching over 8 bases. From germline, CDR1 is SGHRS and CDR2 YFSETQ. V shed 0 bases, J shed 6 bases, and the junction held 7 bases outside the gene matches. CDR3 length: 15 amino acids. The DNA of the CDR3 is TGCGCCAGCAGCTTGGCCCCAGGGGGCTTGGCTGAAGCTTTCTTT. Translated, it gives CASSLAPGGLAEAFF.

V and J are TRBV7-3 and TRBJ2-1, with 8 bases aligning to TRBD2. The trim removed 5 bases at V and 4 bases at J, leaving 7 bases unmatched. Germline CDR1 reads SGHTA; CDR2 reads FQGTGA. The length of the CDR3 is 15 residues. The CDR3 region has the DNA TGTGCCAGCAGCAACCCGGGAGGGCTATACAATGAGCAGTTCTTC. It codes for CASSNPGGLYNEQFF.

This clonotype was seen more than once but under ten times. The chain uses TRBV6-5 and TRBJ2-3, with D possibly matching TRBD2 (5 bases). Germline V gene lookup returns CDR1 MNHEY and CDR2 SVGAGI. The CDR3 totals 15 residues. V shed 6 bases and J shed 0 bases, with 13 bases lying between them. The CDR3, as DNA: TGTGCCAGCAGCTTCACTAGTCCTAGCACAGATACGCAGTATTTT. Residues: CASSFTSPSTDTQYF.

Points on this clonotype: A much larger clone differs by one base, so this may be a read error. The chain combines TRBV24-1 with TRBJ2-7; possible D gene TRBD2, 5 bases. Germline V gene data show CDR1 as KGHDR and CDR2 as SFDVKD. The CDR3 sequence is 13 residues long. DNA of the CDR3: TGTGCCACCGGTGACCGGGGATCACCGGTGCAGTACTTC. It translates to CATGDRGSPVQYF.

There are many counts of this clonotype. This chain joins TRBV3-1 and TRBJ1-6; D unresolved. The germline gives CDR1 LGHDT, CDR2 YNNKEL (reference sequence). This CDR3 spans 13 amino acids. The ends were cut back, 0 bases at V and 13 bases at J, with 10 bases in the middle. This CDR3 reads CASSQEQGLPLHF. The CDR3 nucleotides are TGTGCCAGCAGCCAAGAACAAGGACTCCCCCTCCACTTT.

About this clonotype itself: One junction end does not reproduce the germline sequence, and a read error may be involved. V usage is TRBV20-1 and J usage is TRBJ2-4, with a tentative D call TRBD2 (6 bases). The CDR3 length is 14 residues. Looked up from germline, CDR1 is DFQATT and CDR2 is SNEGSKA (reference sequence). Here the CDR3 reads CSADEGLTKNIRYF. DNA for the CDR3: TGCAGTGCTGACGAGGGACTGACCAAAAACATTCGGTACTTC.

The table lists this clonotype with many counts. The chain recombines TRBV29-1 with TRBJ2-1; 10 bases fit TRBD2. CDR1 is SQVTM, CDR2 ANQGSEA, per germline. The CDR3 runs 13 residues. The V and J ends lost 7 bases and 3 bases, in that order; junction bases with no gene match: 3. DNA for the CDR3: TGCAGCGCTACTAGCGGGGTCTACAATGAGCAGTTCTTC. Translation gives CSATSGVYNEQFF.

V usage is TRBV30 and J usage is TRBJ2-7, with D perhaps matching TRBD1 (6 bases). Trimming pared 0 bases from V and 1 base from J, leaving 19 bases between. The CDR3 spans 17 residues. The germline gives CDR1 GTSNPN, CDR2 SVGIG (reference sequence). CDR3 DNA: TGTGCCTGGAGTGTCCCTTCCGGGACACTCAGATCCTACGAGCAGTACTTC. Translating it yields CAWSVPSGTLRSYEQYF.

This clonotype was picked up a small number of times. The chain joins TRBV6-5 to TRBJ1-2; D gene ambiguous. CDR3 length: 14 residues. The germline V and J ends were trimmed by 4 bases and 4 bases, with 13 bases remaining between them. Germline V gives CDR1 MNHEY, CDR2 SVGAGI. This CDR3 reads CASSSPTGRYGYTF. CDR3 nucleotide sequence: TGTGCCAGCAGTTCCCCTACCGGGCGCTATGGCTACACCTTC.

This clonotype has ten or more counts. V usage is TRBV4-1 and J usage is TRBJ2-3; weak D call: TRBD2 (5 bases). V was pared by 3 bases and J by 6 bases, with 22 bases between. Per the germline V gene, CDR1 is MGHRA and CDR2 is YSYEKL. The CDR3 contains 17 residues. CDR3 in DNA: TGCGCCAGCAGCCACACCCCCGGGCTAGCCCCCGGGGATACGCAGTATTTT. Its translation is CASSHTPGLAPGDTQYF.

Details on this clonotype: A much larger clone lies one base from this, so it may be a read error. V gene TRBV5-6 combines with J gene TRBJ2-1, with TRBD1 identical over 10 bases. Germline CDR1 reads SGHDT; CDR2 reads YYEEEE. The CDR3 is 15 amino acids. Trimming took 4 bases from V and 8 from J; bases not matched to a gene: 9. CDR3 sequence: CASSALTGGNDEQFF. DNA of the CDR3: TGTGCCAGCAGCGCCCTGACAGGGGGCAATGATGAGCAGTTCTTC.

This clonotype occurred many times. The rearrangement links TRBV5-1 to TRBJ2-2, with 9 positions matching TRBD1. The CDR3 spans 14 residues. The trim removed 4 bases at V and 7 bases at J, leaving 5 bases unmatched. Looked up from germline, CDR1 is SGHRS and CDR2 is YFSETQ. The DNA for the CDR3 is TGCGCCAGCAGCACGGACAGGGGCGTCGGGGAGCTGTTTTTT. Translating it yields CASSTDRGVGELFF.

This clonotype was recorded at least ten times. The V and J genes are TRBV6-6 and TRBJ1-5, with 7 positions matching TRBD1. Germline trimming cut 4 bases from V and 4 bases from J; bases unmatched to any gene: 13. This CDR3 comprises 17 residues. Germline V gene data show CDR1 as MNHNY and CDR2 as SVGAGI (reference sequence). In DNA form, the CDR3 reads TGTGCCAGCAGTTCGGTAAGACAGGGATCGGCAAATCAGCCCCAGCATTTT. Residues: CASSSVRQGSANQPQHF.

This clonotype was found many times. The CDR3 reads CAWSSATETQYF. The CDR3 nucleotides read TGTGCCTGGAGTTCAGCGACGGAGACCCAGTACTTC. This chain uses TRBV30 with TRBJ2-5; D unclear. Germline V lookup: CDR1 GTSNPN, CDR2 SVGIG (reference sequence). V dropped 2 bases and J dropped 5 bases, with 9 bases sitting between them. The CDR3 covers 12 residues.

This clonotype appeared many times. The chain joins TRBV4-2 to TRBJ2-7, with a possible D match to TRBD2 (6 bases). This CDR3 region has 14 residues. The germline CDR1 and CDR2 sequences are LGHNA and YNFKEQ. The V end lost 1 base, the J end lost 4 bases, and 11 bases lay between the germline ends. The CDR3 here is CASSQGGEPYEQYF. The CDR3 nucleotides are TGTGCCAGCAGCCAAGGCGGGGAGCCATACGAGCAGTACTTC.

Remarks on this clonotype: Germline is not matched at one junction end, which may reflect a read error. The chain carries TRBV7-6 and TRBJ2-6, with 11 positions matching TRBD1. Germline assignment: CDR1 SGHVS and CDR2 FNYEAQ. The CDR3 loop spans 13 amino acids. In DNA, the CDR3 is TGTGCCAGCAGCGCGGGACAGGGGGGATACGAGGCTTTC. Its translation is CASSAGQGGYEAF.

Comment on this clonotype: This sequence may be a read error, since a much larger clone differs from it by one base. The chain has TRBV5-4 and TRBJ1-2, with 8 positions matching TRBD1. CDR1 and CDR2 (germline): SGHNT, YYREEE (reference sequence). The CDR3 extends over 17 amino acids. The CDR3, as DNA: TGTGCCAGCGGCTTGGATGCCGGACAGGGCGCTAACTATGGCTACACCTTC. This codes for CASGLDAGQGANYGYTF.

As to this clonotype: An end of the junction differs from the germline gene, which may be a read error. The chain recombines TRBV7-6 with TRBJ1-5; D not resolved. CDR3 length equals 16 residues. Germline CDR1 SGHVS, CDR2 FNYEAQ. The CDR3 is CASSLDLREGNEPQHF. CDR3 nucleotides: TGTGCCAGCAGCTTAGATTTGCGGGAGGGCAATGAGCCCCAGCATTTT.